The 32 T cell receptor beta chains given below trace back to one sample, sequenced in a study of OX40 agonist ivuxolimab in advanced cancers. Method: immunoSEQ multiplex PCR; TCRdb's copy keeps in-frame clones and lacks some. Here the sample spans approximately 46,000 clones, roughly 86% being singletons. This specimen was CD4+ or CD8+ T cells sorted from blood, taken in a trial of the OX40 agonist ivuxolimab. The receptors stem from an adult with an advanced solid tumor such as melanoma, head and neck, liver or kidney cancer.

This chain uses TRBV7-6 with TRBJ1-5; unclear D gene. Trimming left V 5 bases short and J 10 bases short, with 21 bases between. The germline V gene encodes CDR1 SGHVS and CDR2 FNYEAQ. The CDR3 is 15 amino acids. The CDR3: CASSPTVDVRSPQHF. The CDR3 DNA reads TGTGCCAGCAGCCCTACCGTAGACGTGAGGTCCCCCCAGCATTTT.

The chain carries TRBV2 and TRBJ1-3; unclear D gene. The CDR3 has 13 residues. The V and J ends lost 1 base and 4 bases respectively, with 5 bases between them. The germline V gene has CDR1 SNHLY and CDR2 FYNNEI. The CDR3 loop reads CASSEVLGNTIYF. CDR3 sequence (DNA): TGTGCCAGCAGTGAAGTGTTAGGAAACACCATATATTTT.

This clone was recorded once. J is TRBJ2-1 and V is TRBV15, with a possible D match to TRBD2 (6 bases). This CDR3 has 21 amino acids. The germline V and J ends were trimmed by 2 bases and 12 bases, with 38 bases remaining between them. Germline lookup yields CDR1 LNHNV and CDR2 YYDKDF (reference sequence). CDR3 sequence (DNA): TGTGCCACCAGCAGACAGGGCCGACAGACTACCAAGGACTACCCAGAGAGGTGGCAGTTCTTC. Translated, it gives CATSRQGRQTTKDYPERWQFF.

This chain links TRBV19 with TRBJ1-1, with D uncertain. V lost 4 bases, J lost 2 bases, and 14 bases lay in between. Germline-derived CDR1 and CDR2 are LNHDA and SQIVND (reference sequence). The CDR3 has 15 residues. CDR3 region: CASSTDPRPNTEAFF. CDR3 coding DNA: TGTGCCAGTAGTACCGACCCCCGGCCAAACACTGAAGCTTTCTTT. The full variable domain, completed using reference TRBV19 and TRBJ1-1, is DGGITQSPKYLFRKEGQNVTLSCEQNLNHDAMYWYRQDPGQGLRLIYYSQIVNDFQKGDIAEGYSVSREKKESFPLTVTSAQKNPTAFYLCASSTDPRPNTEAFFGQGTRLTVV.

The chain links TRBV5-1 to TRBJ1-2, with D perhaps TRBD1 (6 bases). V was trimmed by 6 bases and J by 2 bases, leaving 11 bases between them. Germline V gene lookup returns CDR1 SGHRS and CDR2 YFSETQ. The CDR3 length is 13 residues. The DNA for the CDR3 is TGCGCCAGCAAGGCAGGGGACAACTATGGCTACACCTTC. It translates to CASKAGDNYGYTF.

The CDR3 sequence is CASSLGLYEETQYF. As DNA, the CDR3 is TGTGCCAGCAGCTTGGGACTATACGAAGAGACCCAGTACTTC. V usage is TRBV5-4 and J usage is TRBJ2-5; maybe TRBD2 (5 bases). Germline CDR1 SGHNT, CDR2 YYREEE (reference sequence). This CDR3 has 14 residues. Between the trimmed V and J ends, which lost 0 bases and 3 bases, there was a span of 9 bases.

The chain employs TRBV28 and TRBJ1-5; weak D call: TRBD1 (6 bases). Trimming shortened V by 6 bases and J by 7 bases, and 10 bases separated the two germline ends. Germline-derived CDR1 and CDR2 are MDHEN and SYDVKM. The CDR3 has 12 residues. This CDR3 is CASRDSGQPQHF. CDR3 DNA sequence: TGTGCCAGCAGGGACAGTGGCCAGCCCCAGCATTTT.

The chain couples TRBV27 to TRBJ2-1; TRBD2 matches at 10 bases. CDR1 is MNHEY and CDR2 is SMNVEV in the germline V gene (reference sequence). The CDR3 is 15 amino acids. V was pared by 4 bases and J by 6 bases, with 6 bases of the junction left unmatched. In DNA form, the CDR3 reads TGTGCCAGCAGTTCCCAGCGGGAGGGTAGCAATGAGCAGTTCTTC. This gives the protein CASSSQREGSNEQFF.

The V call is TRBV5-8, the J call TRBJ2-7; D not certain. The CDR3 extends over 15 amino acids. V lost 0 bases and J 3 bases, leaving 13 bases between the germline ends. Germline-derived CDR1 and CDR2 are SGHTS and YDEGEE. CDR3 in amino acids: CASSLEAVGFYEQYF. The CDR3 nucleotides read TGTGCCAGCAGCTTGGAGGCGGTGGGGTTCTACGAGCAGTACTTC.

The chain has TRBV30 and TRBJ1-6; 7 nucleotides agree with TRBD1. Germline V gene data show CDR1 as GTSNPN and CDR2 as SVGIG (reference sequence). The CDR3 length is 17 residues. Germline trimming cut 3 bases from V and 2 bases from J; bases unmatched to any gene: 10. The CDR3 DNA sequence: TGTGCCTGGAGCCCCCCGGACAGGCTCCCCTATAATTCACCCCTCCACTTT. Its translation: CAWSPPDRLPYNSPLHF.

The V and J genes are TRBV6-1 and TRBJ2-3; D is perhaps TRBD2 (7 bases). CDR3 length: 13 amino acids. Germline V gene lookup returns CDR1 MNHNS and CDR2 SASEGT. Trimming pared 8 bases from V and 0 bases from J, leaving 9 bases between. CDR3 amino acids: CASGGASTDTQYF. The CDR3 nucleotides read TGTGCCAGCGGGGGGGCTAGCACAGATACGCAGTATTTT.

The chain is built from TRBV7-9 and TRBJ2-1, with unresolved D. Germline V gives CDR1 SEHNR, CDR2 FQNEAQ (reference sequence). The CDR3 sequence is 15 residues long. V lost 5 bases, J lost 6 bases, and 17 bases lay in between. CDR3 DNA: TGTGCCAGCAGCCACACGGGTCAATCCCCCAATGAGCAGTTCTTC. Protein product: CASSHTGQSPNEQFF.

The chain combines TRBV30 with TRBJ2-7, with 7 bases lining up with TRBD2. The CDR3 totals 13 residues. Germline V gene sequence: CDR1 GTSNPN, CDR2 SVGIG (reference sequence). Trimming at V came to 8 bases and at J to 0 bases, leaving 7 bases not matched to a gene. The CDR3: CAREGSSSYEQYF. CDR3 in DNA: TGTGCCAGGGAGGGGTCGAGCTCCTACGAGCAGTACTTC. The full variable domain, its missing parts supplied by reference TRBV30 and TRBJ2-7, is SQTIHQWPATLVQPVGSPLSLECTVEGTSNPNLYWYRQAAGRGLQLLFYSVGIGQISSEVPQNLSASRPQDRQFILSSKKLLLSDSGFYLCAREGSSSYEQYFGPGTRLTVT.

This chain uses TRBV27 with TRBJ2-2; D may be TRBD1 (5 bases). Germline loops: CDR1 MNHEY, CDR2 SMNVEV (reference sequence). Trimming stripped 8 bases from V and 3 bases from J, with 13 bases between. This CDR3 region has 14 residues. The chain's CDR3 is CASGLGQYTGELFF. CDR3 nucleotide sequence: TGTGCCAGCGGCCTTGGACAATACACCGGGGAGCTGTTTTTT.

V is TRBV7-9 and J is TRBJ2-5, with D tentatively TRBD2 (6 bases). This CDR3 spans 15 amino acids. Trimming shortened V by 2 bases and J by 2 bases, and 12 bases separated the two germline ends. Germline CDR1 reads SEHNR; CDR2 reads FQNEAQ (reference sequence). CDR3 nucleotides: TGTGCCAGCAGCTTAAGGAGGGGCAGTCAAGAGACCCAGTACTTC. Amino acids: CASSLRRGSQETQYF.

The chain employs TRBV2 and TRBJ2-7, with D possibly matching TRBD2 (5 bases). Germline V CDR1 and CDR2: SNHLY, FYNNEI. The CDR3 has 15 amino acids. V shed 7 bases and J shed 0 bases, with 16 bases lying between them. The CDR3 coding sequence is TGTGCCAGCACCATACTTAGAGAGGGCTCCTACGAGCAGTACTTC. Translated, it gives CASTILREGSYEQYF.

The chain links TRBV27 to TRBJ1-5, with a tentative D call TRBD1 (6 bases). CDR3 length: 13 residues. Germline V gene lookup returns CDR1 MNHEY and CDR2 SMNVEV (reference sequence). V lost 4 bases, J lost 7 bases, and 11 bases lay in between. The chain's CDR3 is CASSSQGRQPQHF. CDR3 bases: TGTGCCAGCAGTTCACAGGGAAGACAGCCCCAGCATTTT.

CDR3 DNA sequence: TGTGCCAGCAGCCCCCCGGATGAGGTCGGAGAGACCCAGTACTTC. Its translation: CASSPPDEVGETQYF. This chain connects TRBV5-4 to TRBJ2-5; D not resolved. The CDR3 has 15 residues. V was cut by 4 bases and J by 4 bases, with 17 bases left in between. Germline V lookup: CDR1 SGHNT, CDR2 YYREEE (reference sequence).

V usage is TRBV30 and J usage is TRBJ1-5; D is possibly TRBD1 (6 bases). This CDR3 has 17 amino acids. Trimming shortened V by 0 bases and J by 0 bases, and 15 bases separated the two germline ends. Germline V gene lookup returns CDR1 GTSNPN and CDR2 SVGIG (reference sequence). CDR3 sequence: CAWSVWGRGPSNQPQHF. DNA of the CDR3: TGTGCCTGGAGTGTATGGGGCAGGGGCCCTAGCAATCAGCCCCAGCATTTT.

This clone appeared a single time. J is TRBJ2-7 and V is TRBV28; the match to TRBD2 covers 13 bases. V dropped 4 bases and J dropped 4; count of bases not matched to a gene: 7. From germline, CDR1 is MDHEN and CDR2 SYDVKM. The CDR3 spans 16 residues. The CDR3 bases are TGTGCCAGCAGTTCGGGACTAGCGGGGATATTGTACGAGCAGTACTTC. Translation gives CASSSGLAGILYEQYF.

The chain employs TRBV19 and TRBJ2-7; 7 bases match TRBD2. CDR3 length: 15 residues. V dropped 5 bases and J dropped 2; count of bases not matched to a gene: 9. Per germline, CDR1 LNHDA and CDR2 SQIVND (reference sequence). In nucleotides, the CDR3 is TGTGCCAGTAGTTTCCGGTCTAGCGGTACCTACGAGCAGTACTTC. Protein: CASSFRSSGTYEQYF.

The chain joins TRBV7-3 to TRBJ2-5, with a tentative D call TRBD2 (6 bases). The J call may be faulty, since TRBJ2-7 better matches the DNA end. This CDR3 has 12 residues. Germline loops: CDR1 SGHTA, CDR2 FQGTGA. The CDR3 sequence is CASSMVGGEQYF. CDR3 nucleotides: TGTGCCAGCAGCATGGTGGGAGGCGAGCAGTACTTC.

CDR3 region: CASSLDRAGERYGYTF. As DNA, the CDR3 is TGTGCCAGCAGCTTGGACCGCGCGGGCGAGCGGTATGGCTACACCTTC. This chain connects TRBV5-4 to TRBJ1-2; no reliable D call. Germline loops: CDR1 SGHNT, CDR2 YYREEE (reference sequence). V was clipped by 0 bases and J by 5 bases, with 17 bases between them. The CDR3 consists of 16 residues.

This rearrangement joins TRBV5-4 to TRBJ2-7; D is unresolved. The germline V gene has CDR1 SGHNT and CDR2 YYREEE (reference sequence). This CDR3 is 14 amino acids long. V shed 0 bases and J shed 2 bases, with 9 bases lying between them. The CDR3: CASSLEGSPYEQYF. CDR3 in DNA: TGTGCCAGCAGCTTGGAGGGAAGCCCCTACGAGCAGTACTTC.

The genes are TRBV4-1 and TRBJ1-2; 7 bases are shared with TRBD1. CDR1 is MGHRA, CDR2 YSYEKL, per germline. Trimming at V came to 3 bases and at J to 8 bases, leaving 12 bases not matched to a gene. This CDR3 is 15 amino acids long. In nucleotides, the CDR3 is TGCGCCAGCAGCCACCCCGATGACAGGGTTGAGGGCTACACCTTC. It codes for CASSHPDDRVEGYTF.

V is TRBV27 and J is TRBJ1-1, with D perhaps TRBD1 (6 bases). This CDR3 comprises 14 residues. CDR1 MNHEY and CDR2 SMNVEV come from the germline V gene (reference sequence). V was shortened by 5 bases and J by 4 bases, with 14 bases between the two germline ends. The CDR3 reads CASSHPGAITEAFF. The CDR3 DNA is TGTGCCAGCAGTCACCCGGGGGCAATCACTGAAGCTTTCTTT.

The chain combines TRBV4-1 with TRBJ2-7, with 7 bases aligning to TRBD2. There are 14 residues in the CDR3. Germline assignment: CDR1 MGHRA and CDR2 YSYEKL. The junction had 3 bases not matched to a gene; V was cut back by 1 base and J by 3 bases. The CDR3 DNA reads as TGCGCCAGCAGCCAAGGGGGGGGTGACTACGAGCAGTACTTC. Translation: CASSQGGGDYEQYF.

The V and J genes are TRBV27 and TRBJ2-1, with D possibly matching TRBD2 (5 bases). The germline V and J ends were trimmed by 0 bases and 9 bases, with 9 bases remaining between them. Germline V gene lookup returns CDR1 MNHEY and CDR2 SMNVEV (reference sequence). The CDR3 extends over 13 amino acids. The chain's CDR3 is CASSLSAGGEQFF. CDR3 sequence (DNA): TGTGCCAGCAGTTTATCGGCGGGTGGTGAGCAGTTCTTC.

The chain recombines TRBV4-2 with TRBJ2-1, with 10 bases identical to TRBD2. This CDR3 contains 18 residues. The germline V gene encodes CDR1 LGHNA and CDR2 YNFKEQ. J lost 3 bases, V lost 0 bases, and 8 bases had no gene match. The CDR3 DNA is TGTGCCAGCAGCCAAGATCCACTAGCGGGGTCACTCTACAATGAGCAGTTCTTC. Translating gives CASSQDPLAGSLYNEQFF.

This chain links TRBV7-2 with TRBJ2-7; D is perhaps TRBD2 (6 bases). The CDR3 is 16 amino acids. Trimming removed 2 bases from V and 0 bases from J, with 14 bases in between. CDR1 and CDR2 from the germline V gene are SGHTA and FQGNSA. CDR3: CASSLKDYGSSYEQYF. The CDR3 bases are TGTGCCAGCAGCTTAAAGGACTATGGGAGCTCCTACGAGCAGTACTTC.

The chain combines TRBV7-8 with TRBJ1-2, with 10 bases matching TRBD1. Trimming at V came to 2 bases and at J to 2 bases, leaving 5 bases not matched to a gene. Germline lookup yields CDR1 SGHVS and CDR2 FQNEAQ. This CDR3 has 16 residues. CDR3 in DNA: TGTGCCAGCAGCTTACCTAGGGACAGGGGAAACTATGGCTACACCTTC. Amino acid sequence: CASSLPRDRGNYGYTF.

The CDR3 loop reads CAWIGRPSYEQYF. CDR3 DNA: TGTGCCTGGATTGGCAGGCCCTCCTACGAGCAGTACTTC. The chain has TRBV30 and TRBJ2-7, with D hard to call. The germline V gene encodes CDR1 GTSNPN and CDR2 SVGIG (reference sequence). This CDR3 comprises 13 residues. Trimming left V 4 bases short and J 0 bases short, with 10 bases between.